This T cell receptor (beta chain) appears in the sequencing data of a study of OX40 agonist ivuxolimab in advanced cancers. Regarding the complete study: The costimulatory receptor OX40 (CD134) was targeted by ivuxolimab, a fully human IgG2 agonistic monoclonal antibody. Intravenous ivuxolimab was administered to patients every 2 weeks at six dose levels: 0.01, 0.1, 0.3, 1.5, 3 and 10 mg/kg. Prior anti-PD-1, anti-PD-L1 or anti-CTLA-4 therapy was permitted, and checkpoint inhibitors had been received by under 50% of dose-escalation patients. The monotherapy dose-escalation portion (N of about 50 patients) of the phase I ivuxolimab trial is reported in the paper. Of the roughly 50 dose-escalation patients, hepatocellular carcinoma was present in approximately 20, melanoma in about 15, renal cell carcinoma in 9 and head and neck cancer in 9. Partial responses occurred in three dose-escalation patients, of whom one had hepatocellular carcinoma and two had cutaneous melanoma. The purpose of peripheral TCRbeta sequencing was to test whether ivuxolimab changed TCR sequence diversity and led to clonal T-cell expansion. In the dose-escalation cohort, around four fifths of patients were male, and the mean age was approximately 60 years with a range of roughly 20 to 85.

To sequence the TCRbeta CDR3 region, genomic DNA was isolated from the sorted cells. The immunoSEQ Assay was used to sequence the TCRbeta CDR3 regions. The table comes from immuneACCESS by way of TCRdb, which keeps in-frame sequences with V and J called. Part of the clones is missing from these tables; in studies checked, under half for an unresolved V gene and the rest for unknown reasons. For this sample there are 75,000 to 100,000 clones; more than 75% appear just once. Of the sample, less than 3.5% falls within the top ten clones. The trial excluded patients who had a history of autoimmune disease or who were on systemic immunosuppression. Peripheral blood for TCR sequencing was drawn from every dose cohort at baseline, at cycle 4 day 1 and at cycle 7 day 1. The samples were drawn from a first-in-human, open-label, multicenter phase I dose-escalation trial of ivuxolimab. Adults with locally advanced or metastatic melanoma, renal cell, hepatocellular, or head and neck squamous cell carcinoma were enrolled in the trial. Before TCR sequencing, CD4+ T cells and CD8+ T cells were sorted from peripheral blood as separate populations.

Study-wide findings and limitations: After ivuxolimab, more expanded clones were found on average in CD8+ T cells than in CD4+ T cells. Low levels of normalized T-cell clonal expansion were also shown by some nonresponding patients. In the 0.1-3.0 mg/kg groups, partial responders were among the patients with the lowest normalized peripheral clonal expansion, particularly in CD8+ T cells. At doses of 0.1 to 3.0 mg/kg, clonal expansion of both CD4+ and CD8+ T cells in blood was seen between baseline and week 6. Antigen specificity was not determined for the clonally expanded peripheral T cells.

Regarding this clone: Its cognate antigen has yet to be identified. Per-nucleotide qualities are absent, and no much larger clonotype sits a single base away.

This receptor was taken from an adult with an advanced solid tumor such as melanoma, head and neck, liver or kidney cancer. The specimen was CD4+ or CD8+ T cells sorted from blood, collected in a trial of the OX40 agonist ivuxolimab.

The bases read TGCGCCAGCAGCCAAGATCTGTTGCGGGGTGGCAACACCGGGGAGCTGTTTTTT. The encoded protein is CASSQDLLRGGNTGELFF. The chain is encoded by TRBV4-3 joined to TRBJ2-2; TRBD2 is a weak D gene call, 6 bases matching. Measured from the cysteine to the phenylalanine, the CDR3 is 18 residues long. Only the CDR3 portion is preserved as DNA: 54 bases, with reading frame beginning at the first base. V is pared back by 0 bases and J by 2 bases, with 16 bases lying between the germline termini. CDR1 and CDR2 were assigned from the germline V gene as LGHNA and YSLEER.